These 21 T cell receptor beta chains were all obtained from the same sample, sequenced in a study of prognosis after radiotherapy for stage I lung cancer. The study amplified the TCR beta CDR3 region from genomic DNA. This amplification was carried out by two rounds of multiplex PCR. Amplification in first-round PCR relied on primers specific to each TRBV and TRBJ gene. TCRdb passed the multiplex PCR reads through MiXCR, listing each CDR3 protein once. The table records 25,000 to 30,000 distinct CDR3 sequences, approximately 38% of them present only once. Material: PBMCs, obtained before or after stereotactic body radiation therapy (not recorded which). The receptors were gathered from a donor aged 50 or older with non-small cell lung cancer.

This clonotype appeared many times. The genes are TRBV20-1 and TRBJ2-7; no clear D gene. The CDR3 sequence is 11 residues long. The germline gives CDR1 DFQATT, CDR2 SNEGSKA (reference sequence). V lost 5 bases and J 5 bases, leaving 10 bases between the germline ends. The CDR3 DNA is TGCAGTGCTCAGCTATCTGACGAGCAGTACTTC. As protein: CSAQLSDEQYF.

This chain links TRBV19 with TRBJ2-1; TRBD2 agrees at 7 bases. The CDR3 is 13 amino acids. The trim removed 6 bases at V and 10 bases at J, leaving 9 bases unmatched. CDR1 and CDR2 (germline): LNHDA, SQIVND (reference sequence). The CDR3 bases are TGTGCCAGTAGGCCAATGGGGGGGGGGGAGCAGTTCTTC. It is translated as CASRPMGGGEQFF.

There are many counts of this clonotype. The rearrangement links TRBV20-1 to TRBJ1-2; a weak D match, TRBD1 (5 bases). V was shortened by 4 bases and J by 5 bases, with 14 bases between the two germline ends. Per the germline V gene, CDR1 is DFQATT and CDR2 is SNEGSKA (reference sequence). This CDR3 has 13 amino acids. CDR3 sequence reads: CSAMASGPYGYTF. The CDR3 coding sequence is TGCAGTGCTATGGCCTCAGGGCCATATGGCTACACCTTC.

The chain employs TRBV19 and TRBJ1-1; D is uncertain. V was cut by 1 base and J by 6 bases, with 6 bases left in between. CDR1 and CDR2 from the germline V gene are LNHDA and SQIVND (reference sequence). CDR3 length: 12 amino acids. The CDR3 loop reads CASSIGLSEAFF. CDR3 sequence (DNA): TGTGCCAGTAGTATAGGGTTGTCTGAAGCTTTCTTT.

Note on this clonotype: With a much larger clone just one base away, this may be a read error. The rearrangement links TRBV6-1 to TRBJ2-2; 7 bases match TRBD1. This CDR3 contains 15 residues. V was pared by 5 bases and J by 6 bases, with 9 bases of the junction left unmatched. Germline-derived CDR1 and CDR2 are MNHNS and SASEGT. The CDR3 loop reads CASSTGTDVSGELFF. DNA of the CDR3: TGTGCCAGCAGTACCGGGACAGACGTCTCCGGGGAGCTGTTTTTT.

This clonotype appeared a single time. A clone one base away is much larger, so this may be a read error. The J gene is TRBJ2-5, the V gene TRBV13; D not resolved. Per the germline V gene, CDR1 is PRHDT and CDR2 is FYEKMQ (reference sequence). There are 15 residues in the CDR3. Trimming pared 0 bases from V and 4 bases from J, leaving 12 bases between. The CDR3 loop is CASSLGTWGLETQYF. The CDR3 nucleotides are TGTGCCAGCAGCTTAGGGACATGGGGTTTAGAGACCCAGTACTTC.

There are many counts of this clonotype. V and J are TRBV5-6 and TRBJ2-3; no clear D gene. V was shortened by 3 bases and J by 2 bases, with 7 bases between the two germline ends. The CDR3 is made up of 13 amino acids. Per germline, CDR1 SGHDT and CDR2 YYEEEE. CDR3 loop: CASSSSPTDTQYF. For the CDR3, the DNA is TGTGCCAGCAGCTCCAGCCCCACAGATACGCAGTATTTT.

Concerning this clonotype: Compared with germline, one end of the junction differs, possibly owing to a read error. The gene calls are TRBV12-3 or TRBV12-4 and TRBJ2-7, with D perhaps being TRBD1 or TRBD2 (5 bases each). The CDR3 is 16 residues long. This chain's CDR3 is CASTLAGTGNTYEQYF. The CDR3 DNA reads as TGTGCCAGCACTTTAGCCGGGACGGGGAATACCTACGAGCAGTACTTC.

This clonotype occurred many times. The chain uses TRBV19 and TRBJ2-1, with D possibly TRBD2 on 6 matching bases. This CDR3 has 15 amino acids. CDR1 and CDR2 from the germline V gene are LNHDA and SQIVND (reference sequence). The V gene lost 9 bases and the J gene lost 0 bases, with 15 bases spanning the gap. The CDR3 nucleotides read TGTGCCAGCGATGCCCCCGGGAGCTCCTACAATGAGCAGTTCTTC. Translation gives CASDAPGSSYNEQFF. Looking up the rest from reference TRBV19 and TRBJ2-1 gives the full variable domain: DGGITQSPKYLFRKEGQNVTLSCEQNLNHDAMYWYRQDPGQGLRLIYYSQIVNDFQKGDIAEGYSVSREKKESFPLTVTSAQKNPTAFYLCASDAPGSSYNEQFFGPGTRLTVL.

The chain has TRBV3-1 and TRBJ1-2; no reliable D call. The CDR3 is 13 residues long. With 3 bases removed from V and 8 bases from J, the gap between germline ends came to 13 bases. CDR1 is LGHDT and CDR2 is YNNKEL in the germline V gene (reference sequence). In DNA, the CDR3 is TGTGCCAGCAGCCAGGCACGGGTTTCCGGCTACACCTTC. Translated, it gives CASSQARVSGYTF.

This clonotype was observed many times. The rearrangement uses TRBV7-2 and TRBJ2-7, with 7 bases matching TRBD2. With 5 bases clipped from V and 0 bases from J, the junction kept 7 bases outside the gene matches. Germline V gene data show CDR1 as SGHTA and CDR2 as FQGNSA. CDR3 size: 15 residues. This chain's CDR3 is CASSPRAGYSYEQYF. Written as DNA, the CDR3 is TGTGCCAGCAGCCCGAGAGCGGGGTACTCCTACGAGCAGTACTTC.

As concerns this clonotype: It differs at one base from a far larger clone, so likely a read error. This rearrangement joins TRBV6-4 to TRBJ2-2; no clear D gene. The V and J ends lost 6 bases and 0 bases respectively, with 11 bases between them. Germline assignment: CDR1 MRHNA and CDR2 SNTAGT. This CDR3 region has 15 residues. CDR3 nucleotides: TGTGCCAGCAGACAAACAGTGACGAACACCGGGGAGCTGTTTTTT. Translated: CASRQTVTNTGELFF.

Ten or more counts support this clonotype. The chain joins TRBV27 to TRBJ2-5; 9 nucleotides align to TRBD2. The J segment lost 3 bases and the V segment lost 7 bases, leaving 21 bases of the junction unmatched. The CDR3 contains 19 residues. Germline V gives CDR1 MNHEY, CDR2 SMNVEV (reference sequence). As DNA, the CDR3 is TGTGCCAGCACCAAACAAGCAGCCGTGGTAGCGGGGGAAAAAGAGACCCAGTACTTC. This gives the protein CASTKQAAVVAGEKETQYF.

This clonotype was seen repeatedly, ten times or more. The chain is built from TRBV5-6 and TRBJ1-2; 7 bases match TRBD1. Germline CDR1 is SGHDT and CDR2 is YYEEEE. CDR3 length equals 16 residues. J was trimmed by 4 bases and V by 4 bases; bases with no gene match: 13. CDR3 in amino acids: CASSGRDSIRLYGYTF. The CDR3 DNA reads as TGTGCCAGCAGCGGTAGGGACAGCATAAGGCTCTATGGCTACACCTTC.

This clonotype has a count of ten or more. The chain joins TRBV2 to TRBJ2-2, with D unresolved. V was clipped by 2 bases and J by 8 bases, with 9 bases between them. Germline assignment: CDR1 SNHLY and CDR2 FYNNEI. There are 13 residues in the CDR3. For the CDR3, the DNA is TGTGCCAGCAGTGAAAGTAAGCGTGGGGAGCTGTTTTTT. Protein: CASSESKRGELFF.

This clonotype was found once. A much more abundant neighbour one base away suggests this may be a read error. V gene TRBV19 combines with J gene TRBJ2-2, with D perhaps matching TRBD1 (7 bases). The CDR3 loop spans 14 amino acids. Germline lookup yields CDR1 LNHDA and CDR2 SQIVND (reference sequence). The DNA of the CDR3 is TGTACCAGTAACCCCGCAGGGGGGTCCGGGGAGCTGTTTTTT. Translating gives CTSNPAGGSGELFF.

This clonotype has a handful of counts. This is likely an artifact of a read error, given a far larger clone one base away. V and J are TRBV6-8 and TRBJ1-5; no definite D call. Germline V gene sequence: CDR1 MNHGY, CDR2 SAAAGT. The CDR3 is made up of 13 amino acids. The CDR3 protein is CASSFGNNHPQHF. CDR3 nucleotides: TGTGCCAGCAGTTTCGGGAACAATCATCCCCAGCATTTT.

There are many counts of this clonotype. V and J are TRBV18 and TRBJ2-1, with 7 bases matching TRBD1. J lost 15 bases, V lost 3 bases, and 8 bases had no gene match. Germline values: CDR1 KGHSH, CDR2 LQKENI. The CDR3 is made up of 12 amino acids. CDR3 DNA: TGTGCCAGCTCACCTACAGTAGAGGGGGCGTTCTTC. It encodes CASSPTVEGAFF.

This clonotype was found many times. The V gene is TRBV9, the J gene TRBJ2-5, with 7 bases identical to TRBD1. This CDR3 is 14 amino acids long. Germline CDR1 is SGDLS and CDR2 is YYNGEE. Trimming removed 3 bases from V and 2 bases from J; junction bases left unmatched: 4. The CDR3 DNA reads as TGTGCCAGCAGCGAGGGGGCTGTTCAAGAGACCCAGTACTTC. This codes for CASSEGAVQETQYF.

This sequence joins TRBV12-3 or TRBV12-4 and TRBJ1-2; D remains unclear. V shed 2 bases and J shed 4 bases, with 8 bases lying between them. The CDR3 covers 13 residues. The CDR3 sequence is CASSLKRSYGYTF. The DNA of the CDR3 is TGTGCCAGCAGTTTAAAGCGCAGCTATGGCTACACCTTC.

The CDR3 here is CASSLVGQVYGYTF. CDR3 nucleotides: TGTGCCAGCAGCTTGGTTGGGCAGGTCTATGGCTACACCTTC. V usage is TRBV5-4 and J usage is TRBJ1-2; D not resolved. V lost 0 bases and J 4 bases, leaving 10 bases between the germline ends. The length of the CDR3 is 14 residues. Germline V gene lookup returns CDR1 SGHNT and CDR2 YYREEE (reference sequence).